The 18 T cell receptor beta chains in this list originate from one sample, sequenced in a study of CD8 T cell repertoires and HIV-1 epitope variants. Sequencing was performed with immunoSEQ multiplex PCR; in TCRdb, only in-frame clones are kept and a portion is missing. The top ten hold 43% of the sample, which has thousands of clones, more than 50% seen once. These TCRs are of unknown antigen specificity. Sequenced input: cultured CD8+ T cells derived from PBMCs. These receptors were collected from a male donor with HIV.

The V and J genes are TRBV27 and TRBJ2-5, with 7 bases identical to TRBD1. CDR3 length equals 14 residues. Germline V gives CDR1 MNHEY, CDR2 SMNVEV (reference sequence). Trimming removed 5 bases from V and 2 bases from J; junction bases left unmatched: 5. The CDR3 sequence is CASSPRQGQETQYF. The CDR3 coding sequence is TGTGCCAGCAGTCCTAGACAGGGTCAAGAGACCCAGTACTTC.

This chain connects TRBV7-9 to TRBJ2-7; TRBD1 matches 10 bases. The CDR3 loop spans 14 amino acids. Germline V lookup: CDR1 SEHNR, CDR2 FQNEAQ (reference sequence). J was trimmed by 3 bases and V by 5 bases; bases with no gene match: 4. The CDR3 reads CASSMGQGIYEQYF. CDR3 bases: TGTGCCAGCAGCATGGGACAGGGGATCTACGAGCAGTACTTC.

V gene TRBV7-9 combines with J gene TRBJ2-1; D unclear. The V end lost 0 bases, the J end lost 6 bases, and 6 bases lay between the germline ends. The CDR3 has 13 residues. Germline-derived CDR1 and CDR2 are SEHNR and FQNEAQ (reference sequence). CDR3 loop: CASSLAEINEQFF. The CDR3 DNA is TGTGCCAGCAGCTTAGCAGAAATCAATGAGCAGTTCTTC.

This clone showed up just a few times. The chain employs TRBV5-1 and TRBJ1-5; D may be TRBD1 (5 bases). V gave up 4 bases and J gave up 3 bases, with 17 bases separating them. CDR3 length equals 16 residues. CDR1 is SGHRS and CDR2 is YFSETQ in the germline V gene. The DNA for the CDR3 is TGCGCCAGCAGCCAGGGAGACTCTCCCAACAATCAGCCCCAGCATTTT. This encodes CASSQGDSPNNQPQHF.

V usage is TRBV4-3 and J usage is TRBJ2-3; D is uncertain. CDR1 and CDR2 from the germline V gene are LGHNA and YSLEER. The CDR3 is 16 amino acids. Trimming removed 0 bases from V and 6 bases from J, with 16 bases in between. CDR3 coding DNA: TGCGCCAGCAGCCAAGACCGGCCCAGTAGGGCGGATACGCAGTATTTT. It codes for CASSQDRPSRADTQYF.

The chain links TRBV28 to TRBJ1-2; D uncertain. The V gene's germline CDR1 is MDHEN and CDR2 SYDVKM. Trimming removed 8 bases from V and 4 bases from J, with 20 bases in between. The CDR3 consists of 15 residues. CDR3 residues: CASSPWRVDVYGYTF. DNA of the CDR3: TGTGCCAGCTCCCCTTGGAGAGTTGACGTCTATGGCTACACCTTC.

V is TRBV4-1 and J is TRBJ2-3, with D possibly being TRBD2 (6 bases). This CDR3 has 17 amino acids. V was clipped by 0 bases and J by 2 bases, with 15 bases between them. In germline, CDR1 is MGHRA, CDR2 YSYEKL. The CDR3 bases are TGCGCCAGCAGCCAAGATCCCTGGGGACTCCCCACAGATACGCAGTATTTT. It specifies CASSQDPWGLPTDTQYF.

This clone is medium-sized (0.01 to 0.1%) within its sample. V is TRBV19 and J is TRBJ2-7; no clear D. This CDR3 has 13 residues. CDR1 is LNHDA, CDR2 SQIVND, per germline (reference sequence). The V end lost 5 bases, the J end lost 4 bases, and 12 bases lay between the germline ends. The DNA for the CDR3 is TGTGCCAGTAGTCCCCAGGTCTGGTACGAGCAGTACTTC. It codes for CASSPQVWYEQYF.

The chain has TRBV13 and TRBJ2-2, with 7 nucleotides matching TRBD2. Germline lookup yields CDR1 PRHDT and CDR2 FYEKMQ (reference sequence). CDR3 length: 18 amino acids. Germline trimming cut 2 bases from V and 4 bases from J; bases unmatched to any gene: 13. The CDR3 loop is CASSLRRPRGGSTGELFF. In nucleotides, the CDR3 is TGTGCCAGCAGCTTACGGCGGCCTCGCGGGGGATCCACCGGGGAGCTGTTTTTT.

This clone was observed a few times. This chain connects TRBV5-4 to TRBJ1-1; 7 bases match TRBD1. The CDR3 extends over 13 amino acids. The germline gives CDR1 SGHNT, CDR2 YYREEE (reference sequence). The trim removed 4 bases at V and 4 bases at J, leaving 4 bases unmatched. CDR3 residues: CASSQQGGTEAFF. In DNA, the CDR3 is TGTGCCAGCAGCCAGCAGGGGGGCACTGAAGCTTTCTTT.

The DNA for the CDR3 is TGTGCCAGCAGCGACTACTATAGGGACCTCGGAAATGAAAAACTGTTTTTT. Amino acids: CASSDYYRDLGNEKLFF. The rearrangement joins TRBV28 to TRBJ1-4, with D tentatively TRBD1 (5 bases). The germline CDR1 and CDR2 sequences are MDHEN and SYDVKM. The CDR3 spans 17 residues. Trimming cost V 6 bases and J 5 bases, with 22 bases left between them. The complete variable domain, with remaining parts taken from reference TRBV28 and TRBJ1-4, reads DVKVTQSSRYLVKRTGEKVFLECVQDMDHENMFWYRQDPGLGLRLIYFSYDVKMKEKGDIPEGYSVSREKKERFSLILESASTNQTSMYLCASSDYYRDLGNEKLFFGSGTQLSVL.

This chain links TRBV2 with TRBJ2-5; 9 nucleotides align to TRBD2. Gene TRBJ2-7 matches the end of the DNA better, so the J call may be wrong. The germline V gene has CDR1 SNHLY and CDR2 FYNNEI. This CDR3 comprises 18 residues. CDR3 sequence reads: CASRSQLAGLIPNYEQYF. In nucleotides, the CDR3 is TGTGCCAGCAGGAGCCAACTAGCGGGCCTCATCCCTAACTACGAGCAGTACTTC.

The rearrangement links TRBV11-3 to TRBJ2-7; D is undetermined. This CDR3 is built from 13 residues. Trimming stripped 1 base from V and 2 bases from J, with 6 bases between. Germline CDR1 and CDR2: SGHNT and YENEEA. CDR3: CASSLGATYEQYF. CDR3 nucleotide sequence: TGTGCCAGCAGCTTAGGGGCCACCTACGAGCAGTACTTC.

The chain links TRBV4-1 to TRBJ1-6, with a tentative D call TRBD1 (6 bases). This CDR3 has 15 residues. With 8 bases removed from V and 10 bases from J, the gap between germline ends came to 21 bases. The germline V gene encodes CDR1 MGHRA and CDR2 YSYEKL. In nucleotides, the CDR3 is TGCGCCAGCCGGAACAGGGAAAAGAGTATGTCACCCCTCCACTTT. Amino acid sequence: CASRNREKSMSPLHF.

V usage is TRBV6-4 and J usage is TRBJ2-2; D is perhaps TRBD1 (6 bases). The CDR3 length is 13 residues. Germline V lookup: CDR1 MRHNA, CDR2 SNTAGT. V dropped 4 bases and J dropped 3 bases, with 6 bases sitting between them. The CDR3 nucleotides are TGTGCCAGCAGTGCAGGGGACACCGGGGAGCTGTTTTTT. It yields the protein CASSAGDTGELFF.

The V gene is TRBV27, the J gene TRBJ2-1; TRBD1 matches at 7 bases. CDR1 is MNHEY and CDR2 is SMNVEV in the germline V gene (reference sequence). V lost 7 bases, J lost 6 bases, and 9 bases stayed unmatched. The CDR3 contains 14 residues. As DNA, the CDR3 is TGTGCCAGCACCGAAACGGGACAGTTCAATGAGCAGTTCTTC. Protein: CASTETGQFNEQFF.

The CDR3 sequence: CASSLVGGTDTQYF. CDR3 nucleotide sequence: TGTGCCAGCAGCTTAGTCGGTGGTACAGATACGCAGTATTTT. The rearrangement joins TRBV11-2 to TRBJ2-3; D unclear. The CDR3 sequence is 14 residues long. Germline CDR1 reads SGHAT; CDR2 reads FQNNGV. V lost 1 base and J 3 bases, leaving 8 bases between the germline ends.

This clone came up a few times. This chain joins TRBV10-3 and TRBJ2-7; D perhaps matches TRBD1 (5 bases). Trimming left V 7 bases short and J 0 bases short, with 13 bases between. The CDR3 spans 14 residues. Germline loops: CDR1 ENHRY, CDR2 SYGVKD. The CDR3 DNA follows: TGTGCCATCAAAGATGGGGCCAGCTCCTACGAGCAGTACTTC. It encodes CAIKDGASSYEQYF.